This T cell receptor beta chain was sequenced during a study of cytomegalovirus exposure and HLA in healthy donors. General study results and limits: Subsequent analysis showed first-cohort TCR clusters tending to co-occur in around 110 validation repertoires.

Sequencing was performed with immunoSEQ multiplex PCR; in TCRdb, only in-frame clones are kept and a portion is missing. The sample consists of approximately 150,000 clones, 80% to 95% of them appearing once. Concerning this clone itself: Its antigen is still unknown.

This CDR3 is 16 amino acids long. The ends were cut back, 3 bases at V and 0 bases at J, with 13 bases in the middle. CDR1 is KGHSH, CDR2 LQKENI, per germline. The genes are TRBV18 and TRBJ2-3; perhaps TRBD2 as D (6 bases). The sequenced sample consisted of PBMCs. The TCR was taken from a young man in good health and CMV-seronegative. CDR3 loop: CASSPLRRESTDTQYF. CDR3 DNA sequence: TGTGCCAGCTCACCCCTCCGGAGGGAAAGCACAGATACGCAGTATTTT.